This T cell receptor (beta chain) comes out of a study of cytomegalovirus exposure and HLA in healthy donors. Notes on the study in general: First-cohort TCR clusters were later found to tend to co-occur in the 120 or so validation repertoires. More than 150 TCR beta chains were listed as cytomegalovirus-associated. Three chains linked to CMV were shown in vitro to be specific for CMV antigens.

Donors came from a validation cohort of 95 to 150 subjects, distinct from the first 666-subject cohort. V shed 2 bases, J shed 4 bases, and the junction held 12 bases outside the gene matches. CDR3 length equals 16 residues. CDR1 SGHRS and CDR2 YFSETQ come from the germline V gene. Sequenced by immunoSEQ multiplex PCR; TCRdb stores in-frame clones only, minus some. The sample shows 100,000 to 150,000 clones, roughly 89% of them seen only once. Notes on this clone: Its antigen is not known.

This chain joins TRBV5-1 and TRBJ2-7; TRBD2 matches at 7 bases. The specimen was PBMCs. This receptor was taken from a woman aged 18 to 35 in good health and CMV-seronegative. The CDR3 spells CASSFQIAGGGYEQYF. In DNA form, the CDR3 reads TGCGCCAGCAGCTTCCAAATAGCGGGTGGGGGTTACGAGCAGTACTTC.